The clone carrying this T cell receptor (beta chain) was counted a few times. Its antigen is still unknown. This sample is part of a study of T cells in Graves' hyperthyroidism and ophthalmopathy. Study conclusions and caveats: A model of 13 V-J pairs discriminated ophthalmopathy from stable hyperthyroidism.

The TCR beta CDR3 regions underwent amplification using RNA transcripts as the source. An initial round of RT-PCR targeting the TCR CDR3 relied on the HTBI primer set. TCRdb used MiXCR to reprocess the multiplex PCR reads, holding one entry per CDR3 protein. The sample records roughly 630,000 distinct CDR3 sequences, around a sixth being singletons. This TCR derives from a woman aged 25-40 years with Graves' hyperthyroidism. Sequencing used blood.

CDR3: CASSQDRGSSLGNEQFF. The CDR3 bases are TGTGCCAGCAGCCAAGATCGGGGAAGTAGTCTTGGGAATGAGCAGTTCTTC. The chain recombines TRBV4-2 with TRBJ2-1; possibly TRBD2 for D (5 bases). The CDR3 extends over 17 amino acids. Trimming pared 0 bases from V and 7 bases from J, leaving 19 bases between. Germline V gene sequence: CDR1 LGHNA, CDR2 YNFKEQ.